These 22 T cell receptor beta chains share one sample of origin, sequenced in a study of cytomegalovirus exposure and HLA in healthy donors. The PCR made use of 60 Vbeta and 13 Jbeta primers. The method was immunoSEQ multiplex PCR; TCRdb's version includes in-frame clones alone and lacks a portion of them. The sample includes 150,000 or so clones, more than 60% of them seen just once. Source material: PBMCs. The receptors come from a human donor in good health.

The gene calls are TRBV30 and TRBJ2-7; TRBD1 matches at 10 bases. Trimming removed 3 bases from V and 3 bases from J; junction bases left unmatched: 5. CDR1 GTSNPN and CDR2 SVGIG come from the germline V gene (reference sequence). The CDR3 is made up of 14 amino acids. CDR3 amino acids: CAWRGQGYLYEQYF. In DNA form, the CDR3 reads TGTGCCTGGAGGGGACAGGGGTATCTCTACGAGCAGTACTTC.

There are a few counts of this clone. The junction shows a germline mismatch at one end, possibly a read error. This chain links TRBV6-1 with TRBJ1-5; 8 bases are shared with TRBD1. Germline CDR1 MNHNS, CDR2 SASEGT. This CDR3 is 13 amino acids long. CDR3 loop: CAISPGGDQPQHF. The CDR3, as DNA: TGTGCCATCAGTCCAGGGGGCGATCAGCCCCAGCATTTT.

The table lists this clone with a few counts. The chain combines TRBV7-9 with TRBJ1-1; 9 bases match TRBD1. The CDR3 totals 14 residues. Germline V gives CDR1 SEHNR, CDR2 FQNEAQ (reference sequence). V was pared by 4 bases and J by 6 bases, with 6 bases of the junction left unmatched. The CDR3 DNA is TGTGCCAGCAGCTCCCCCGGGACAGGGCCTGAAGCTTTCTTT. Encoded protein: CASSSPGTGPEAFF.

A single count supports this clone. CDR3 region: CASSQEGASGGARPVGDTQYF. The CDR3 nucleotides are TGCGCCAGCAGCCAAGAGGGGGCTAGCGGGGGGGCAAGGCCGGTCGGGGATACGCAGTATTTT. The chain carries TRBV4-1 and TRBJ2-3; 12 nucleotides agree with TRBD2. This CDR3 contains 21 residues. CDR1 is MGHRA, CDR2 YSYEKL, per germline. The J segment lost 6 bases and the V segment lost 0 bases, leaving 19 bases of the junction unmatched.

The chain combines TRBV10-3 with TRBJ2-2; no definite D call. Trimming removed 0 bases from V and 1 base from J, with 9 bases in between. The CDR3 has 16 residues. Germline loops: CDR1 ENHRY, CDR2 SYGVKD. CDR3 coding DNA: TGTGCCATCAGTGAGTCGTTATATAAGAACACCGGGGAGCTGTTTTTT. It is translated as CAISESLYKNTGELFF.

The CDR3 bases are TGCAGCGTTGAAGCGGGACAGGTCTACAATGAGCAGTTCTTC. Translation: CSVEAGQVYNEQFF. V gene TRBV29-1 combines with J gene TRBJ2-1, with 8 bases lining up with TRBD1. Germline assignment: CDR1 SQVTM and CDR2 ANQGSEA. V dropped 1 base and J dropped 3; count of bases not matched to a gene: 2. The CDR3 totals 14 residues.

The chain employs TRBV6-5 and TRBJ1-2; possible D gene TRBD1, 6 bases. The V end lost 6 bases, the J end lost 8 bases, and 19 bases lay between the germline ends. The CDR3 extends over 14 amino acids. Germline V CDR1 and CDR2: MNHEY, SVGAGI. CDR3 nucleotides: TGTGCCAGCAGCCCACAGGGAATTGGGCGGGGCTACACCTTC. It translates to CASSPQGIGRGYTF.

This clone was found once. This chain connects TRBV11-2 to TRBJ2-3, with TRBD2 matching 10 bases. Germline values: CDR1 SGHAT, CDR2 FQNNGV. V shed 1 base and J 10 bases; nucleotides not matched to a gene: 2. The CDR3 runs 13 residues. The CDR3: CASSLVLAGAQYF. The CDR3 nucleotides read TGTGCCAGCAGCTTAGTCCTAGCGGGGGCGCAGTATTTT.

This clone was seen a handful of times. CDR3 bases: TGTGCCAGCAGACCAGACAGGGCTTGGGAAAAACTGTTTTTT. It encodes CASRPDRAWEKLFF. The rearrangement uses TRBV7-8 and TRBJ1-4, with TRBD1 matching over 7 bases. The germline CDR1 and CDR2 sequences are SGHVS and FQNEAQ. Trimming cost V 6 bases and J 8 bases; bases outside gene matches: 9. CDR3 size: 14 residues.

The J gene is TRBJ2-7, the V gene TRBV27; the D gene is possibly TRBD2 (5 bases). Germline CDR1 reads MNHEY; CDR2 reads SMNVEV (reference sequence). The CDR3 is 13 residues long. Trimming cost V 5 bases and J 2 bases, with 10 bases left between them. CDR3 sequence reads: CASSLTGTYEQYF. CDR3 bases: TGTGCCAGCAGTCTGACGGGGACCTACGAGCAGTACTTC.

This chain connects TRBV29-1 to TRBJ1-1; the D is unclear. Deletions cut 4 bases from V and 7 bases from J, with 10 bases between. Germline CDR1 and CDR2: SQVTM and ANQGSEA. The length of the CDR3 is 11 residues. The CDR3 sequence is CSVAGLGEAFF. In nucleotides, the CDR3 is TGCAGCGTTGCAGGTCTCGGTGAAGCTTTCTTT.

The chain couples TRBV6-1 to TRBJ1-2; 12 bases agree with TRBD1. Trimming took 2 bases from V and 8 from J; bases not matched to a gene: 9. In germline, CDR1 is MNHNS, CDR2 SASEGT. The CDR3 spans 16 residues. CDR3 region: CASSESQGQGARGYTF. The CDR3 DNA follows: TGTGCCAGCAGTGAATCCCAGGGACAGGGGGCTAGAGGCTACACCTTC.

This clone was recorded only once. The chain links TRBV2 to TRBJ2-1; 10 bases agree with TRBD2. Germline lookup yields CDR1 SNHLY and CDR2 FYNNEI. The CDR3 loop spans 18 amino acids. Unmatched junction bases numbered 11, after V lost 5 bases and J lost 1 base. The CDR3 DNA sequence: TGTGCCAGCAGTCCGCTCCGGCTAGCGGGGGTTTCCTACAATGAGCAGTTCTTC. Its protein is CASSPLRLAGVSYNEQFF.

This chain uses TRBV4-2 with TRBJ2-5; 8 bases line up with TRBD1. J was trimmed by 4 bases and V by 2 bases; bases with no gene match: 0. From germline, CDR1 is LGHNA and CDR2 YNFKEQ. There are 13 residues in the CDR3. CDR3 DNA: TGTGCCAGCAGCCAAACAGGGGGAGAGACCCAGTACTTC. Protein product: CASSQTGGETQYF.

This chain connects TRBV11-2 to TRBJ2-1, with a tentative D call TRBD1 (6 bases). The CDR3 is made up of 16 amino acids. CDR1 is SGHAT, CDR2 FQNNGV, per germline. Between the trimmed V and J ends, which lost 3 bases and 1 base, there was a span of 13 bases. CDR3 sequence reads: CASSLNRVPSYNEQFF. DNA for the CDR3: TGTGCCAGCAGCTTGAACAGGGTGCCTTCCTACAATGAGCAGTTCTTC. The whole variable domain, remainder taken from reference TRBV11-2 and TRBJ2-1, is EAGVAQSPRYKIIEKRQSVAFWCNPISGHATLYWYQQILGQGPKLLIQFQNNGVVDDSQLPKDRFSAERLKGVDSTLKIQPAKLEDSAVYLCASSLNRVPSYNEQFFGPGTRLTVL.

The CDR3 nucleotides read TGTGCCAGCAGCTTGGCAGCGGGGGGGTTTCCCACAGATACGCAGTATTTT. It encodes CASSLAAGGFPTDTQYF. The rearrangement joins TRBV5-6 to TRBJ2-3, with TRBD2 identical over 10 bases. V was clipped by 0 bases and J by 2 bases; unmatched bases: 6. The CDR3 covers 17 residues. The germline CDR1 and CDR2 sequences are SGHDT and YYEEEE.

This clone was seen more than once but under ten times. The V gene is TRBV19, the J gene TRBJ2-7, with D perhaps TRBD2 (5 bases). This CDR3 has 13 amino acids. The germline V gene encodes CDR1 LNHDA and CDR2 SQIVND (reference sequence). The germline V and J ends were trimmed by 6 bases and 6 bases, with 15 bases remaining between them. In DNA form, the CDR3 reads TGTGCCAGTAGCAGAGGACTGAGCTCCGAGCAGTACTTC. Its protein is CASSRGLSSEQYF.

This chain links TRBV5-1 with TRBJ1-1; D gene uncertain. There are 14 residues in the CDR3. Trimming cost V 1 base and J 2 bases, with 9 bases left between them. In germline, CDR1 is SGHRS, CDR2 YFSETQ. The CDR3 spells CASSLTQTNTEAFF. DNA for the CDR3: TGCGCCAGCAGCTTGACCCAGACAAACACTGAAGCTTTCTTT.

This chain connects TRBV30 to TRBJ1-3; 7 nucleotides line up with TRBD1. Germline values: CDR1 GTSNPN, CDR2 SVGIG (reference sequence). The CDR3 is 12 amino acids. The trim removed 2 bases at V and 8 bases at J, leaving 3 bases unmatched. Here the CDR3 DNA reads TGTGCCTGGAGTCCCCAGGGGGACACCATATATTTT. Protein product: CAWSPQGDTIYF.

This clone appeared a few times. The chain links TRBV25-1 to TRBJ2-3; TRBD2 is a possible D gene (6 bases). The CDR3 contains 13 residues. Germline CDR1 is MGHDK and CDR2 is SYGVNS. Trimming cost V 3 bases and J 6 bases, with 10 bases left between them. The CDR3 here is CASSDFREDTQYF. CDR3 DNA: TGTGCCAGCAGTGATTTCCGGGAGGATACGCAGTATTTT.

This chain joins TRBV27 and TRBJ1-5, with D tentatively TRBD1 (6 bases). Trimming took 6 bases from V and 6 from J, leaving 21 bases between them. This CDR3 has 16 amino acids. Germline V CDR1 and CDR2: MNHEY, SMNVEV (reference sequence). The CDR3, as DNA: TGTGCCAGCAGGCCTGGGGCAGGGGTTAAGGCTCAGCCCCAGCATTTT. Protein sequence: CASRPGAGVKAQPQHF.

This chain links TRBV5-1 with TRBJ2-2; 9 bases align to TRBD1. This CDR3 comprises 17 residues. Per the germline V gene, CDR1 is SGHRS and CDR2 is YFSETQ. V gave up 1 base and J gave up 5 bases; unmatched junction bases: 9. DNA of the CDR3: TGCGCCAGCAGCTTGACCCATGGGACAGGGTGGACCGGGGAGCTGTTTTTT. It translates to CASSLTHGTGWTGELFF.